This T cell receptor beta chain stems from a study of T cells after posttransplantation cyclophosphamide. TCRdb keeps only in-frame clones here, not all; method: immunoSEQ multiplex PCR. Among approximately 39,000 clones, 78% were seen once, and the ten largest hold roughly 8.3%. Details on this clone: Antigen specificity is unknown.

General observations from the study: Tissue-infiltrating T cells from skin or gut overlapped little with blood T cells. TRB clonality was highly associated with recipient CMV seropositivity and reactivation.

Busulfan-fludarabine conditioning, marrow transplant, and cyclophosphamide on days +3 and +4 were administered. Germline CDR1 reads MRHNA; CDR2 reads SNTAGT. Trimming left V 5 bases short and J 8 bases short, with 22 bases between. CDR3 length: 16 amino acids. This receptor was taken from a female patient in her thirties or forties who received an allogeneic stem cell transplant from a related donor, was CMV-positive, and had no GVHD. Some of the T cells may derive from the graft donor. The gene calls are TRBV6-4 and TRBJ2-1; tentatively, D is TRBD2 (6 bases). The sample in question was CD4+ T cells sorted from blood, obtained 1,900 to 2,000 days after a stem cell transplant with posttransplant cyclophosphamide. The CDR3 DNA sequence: TGTGCCAGCAGTTCCCTTGGGACCCGGGAGCCAGATGAGCAGTTCTTC. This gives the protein CASSSLGTREPDEQFF.